The 30 T cell receptor beta chains presented below share a single source sample, sequenced in a study of T-cell reconstitution after alpha-beta-depleted transplantation in children. Construction of the TCRbeta library involved unique molecular identifiers. TCRdb fed the PCR reads into MiXCR, producing one record per CDR3 protein. The sample lists around 700,000 distinct CDR3 sequences; about an eighth were seen once. Sequences were derived from PBMCs, sampled before TCRalphabeta/CD19-depleted stem cell transplant. The receptors were sampled from a girl aged 2 to 10 with congenital amegakaryocytic thrombocytopenia, due to receive a stem cell transplant.

The chain carries TRBV9 and TRBJ2-3, with TRBD2 identical over 11 bases. This CDR3 spans 16 amino acids. Germline-derived CDR1 and CDR2 are SGDLS and YYNGEE. The ends lost 3 bases at V and 3 bases at J; junction bases unmatched: 6. DNA for the CDR3: TGTGCCAGCAGCGCTACTAGCGGGAGAATGACAGATACGCAGTATTTT. Translation gives CASSATSGRMTDTQYF.

Only a few counts were recorded for this clonotype. The genes are TRBV14 and TRBJ2-1; D unresolved. From germline, CDR1 is SGHDN and CDR2 FVKESK. The CDR3 has 15 residues. V was trimmed by 4 bases and J by 4 bases, leaving 14 bases between them. The CDR3 here is CASSLQTVYYNEQFF. DNA of the CDR3: TGTGCCAGCAGCCTACAGACTGTCTATTACAATGAGCAGTTCTTC.

Details on this clonotype: A single base separates this from a much larger clone, so it may be a read error. The rearrangement joins TRBV20-1 to TRBJ2-3; D is perhaps TRBD2 (7 bases). This CDR3 is 12 amino acids long. Germline lookup yields CDR1 DFQATT and CDR2 SNEGSKA (reference sequence). The CDR3 region has the DNA TGCAGTGCTAGCGGGAGGACAGATACGCCGTATTTT. The encoded protein is CSASGRTDTPYF.

This clonotype was seen many times. This chain connects TRBV29-1 to TRBJ1-5; D not certain. From germline, CDR1 is SQVTM and CDR2 ANQGSEA. The CDR3 has 13 residues. V lost 0 bases and J lost 7, with 10 bases in between. CDR3 sequence (DNA): TGCAGCGTTGAAGAAGACCCGGGGCAGCCCCAGCATTTT. This codes for CSVEEDPGQPQHF.

The gene calls are TRBV4-1 and TRBJ2-1, with D perhaps matching TRBD1 (6 bases). The CDR3 contains 15 residues. Germline CDR1 MGHRA, CDR2 YSYEKL. Trimming pared 6 bases from V and 0 bases from J, leaving 12 bases between. The CDR3 bases are TGCGCCAGCAGGTACAGGGCTAGCTCCTACAATGAGCAGTTCTTC. It specifies CASRYRASSYNEQFF.

V and J are TRBV5-4 and TRBJ2-1; 10 bases are a match to TRBD1. J was trimmed by 3 bases and V by 3 bases; bases with no gene match: 6. The CDR3 loop spans 16 amino acids. Germline-derived CDR1 and CDR2 are SGHNT and YYREEE (reference sequence). CDR3 protein: CASSWGTGAYYNEQFF. The CDR3 DNA is TGTGCCAGCAGCTGGGGGACAGGGGCTTACTACAATGAGCAGTTCTTC.

This clonotype was seen at least ten times. The chain recombines TRBV20-1 with TRBJ1-1, with D possibly TRBD1 on 5 matching bases. CDR3 size: 15 residues. From germline, CDR1 is DFQATT and CDR2 SNEGSKA (reference sequence). V was cut by 0 bases and J by 3 bases, with 14 bases left in between. This chain's CDR3 is CSARDPGREHTEAFF. The CDR3 DNA follows: TGCAGTGCTAGAGATCCAGGCAGGGAGCACACTGAAGCTTTCTTT.

This chain joins TRBV19 and TRBJ1-1; 8 bases fit TRBD1. The J segment lost 7 bases and the V segment lost 5 bases, leaving 6 bases of the junction unmatched. Germline lookup yields CDR1 LNHDA and CDR2 SQIVND (reference sequence). The CDR3 is 13 amino acids. CDR3 DNA sequence: TGTGCCAGTAGTGTCCACAGGGGGATTGAAGCTTTCTTT. Protein product: CASSVHRGIEAFF.

On this clonotype itself: It may be a read error: a sequence one base away is much more abundant. The genes are TRBV15 and TRBJ2-1; maybe TRBD1 (5 bases). The CDR3 totals 13 residues. Trimming removed 4 bases at V and 9 bases at J, with 13 bases between. CDR1 and CDR2 (germline): LNHNV, YYDKDF (reference sequence). The CDR3 coding sequence is TGTGCCACCAGCATTTCAGGGAAAGGTGAGCAGTTCTTC. It is translated as CATSISGKGEQFF.

This clonotype was counted ten times or more. The genes are TRBV11-2 and TRBJ2-7; D is unclear. Germline CDR1 SGHAT, CDR2 FQNNGV. V was trimmed by 5 bases and J by 3 bases, leaving 20 bases between them. The CDR3 loop spans 16 amino acids. The CDR3 DNA sequence: TGTGCCAGCAGCCCTTCCCTCCGCCAAAAACTCTACGAGCAGTACTTC. Amino acid sequence: CASSPSLRQKLYEQYF.

V and J are TRBV5-1 and TRBJ2-7, with unresolved D. Germline V gives CDR1 SGHRS, CDR2 YFSETQ. This CDR3 has 14 residues. Between the trimmed V and J ends, which lost 0 bases and 1 base, there was a span of 8 bases. The CDR3 sequence: CASSLDSTSYEQYF. Here the CDR3 DNA reads TGCGCCAGCAGCTTGGATTCGACATCCTACGAGCAGTACTTC. The variable domain in full, completed from reference TRBV5-1 and TRBJ2-7, reads KAGVTQTPRYLIKTRGQQVTLSCSPISGHRSVSWYQQTPGQGLQFLFEYFSETQRNKGNFPGRFSGRQFSNSRSEMNVSTLELGDSALYLCASSLDSTSYEQYFGPGTRLTVT.

This clonotype was found many times. The chain carries TRBV4-1 and TRBJ2-5, with D uncertain. Trimming removed 0 bases at V and 5 bases at J, with 7 bases between. The length of the CDR3 is 13 residues. Germline CDR1 is MGHRA and CDR2 is YSYEKL. The CDR3 DNA is TGCGCCAGCAGCCAAGATCCGGATGAGACCCAGTACTTC. Its protein is CASSQDPDETQYF.

This clonotype was seen many times. The gene calls are TRBV5-1 and TRBJ2-3; D possibly corresponds to TRBD2 (5 bases). Trimming cost V 4 bases and J 2 bases, with 11 bases left between them. The CDR3 sequence is 14 residues long. Germline CDR1 SGHRS, CDR2 YFSETQ. The CDR3 DNA follows: TGCGCCAGCAGCCAGCAAGCGGACACAGATACGCAGTATTTT. Its protein product is CASSQQADTDTQYF.

In this sample, this clonotype turned up many times. The V gene is TRBV20-1, the J gene TRBJ1-5; 12 bases align to TRBD1. Trimming at V came to 3 bases and at J to 7 bases, leaving 7 bases not matched to a gene. The germline gives CDR1 DFQATT, CDR2 SNEGSKA (reference sequence). The CDR3 covers 15 residues. Written as DNA, the CDR3 is TGCAGTGCTAGTGCGGGACAGGGGGCCTGGCAGCCCCAGCATTTT. It translates to CSASAGQGAWQPQHF.

This chain connects TRBV5-1 to TRBJ1-1; 9 nucleotides agree with TRBD1. CDR3 size: 17 residues. Trimming removed 4 bases from V and 1 base from J; junction bases left unmatched: 11. Germline lookup yields CDR1 SGHRS and CDR2 YFSETQ. The CDR3 reads CASSHAGTGNSNTEAFF. The CDR3 DNA follows: TGCGCCAGCAGCCACGCCGGGACAGGGAATTCGAACACTGAAGCTTTCTTT.

This clonotype was counted ten times or more. The chain uses TRBV12-3 or TRBV12-4 and TRBJ1-5; D unclear. This CDR3 comprises 14 residues. Trimming removed 1 base from V and 4 bases from J, with 8 bases in between. CDR3 protein: CASSLGLRNQPQHF. DNA for the CDR3: TGTGCCAGCAGTTTAGGACTGAGGAATCAGCCCCAGCATTTT.

Worth noting for this clonotype: A much larger clone lies a single base off, so this may be a read error. V usage is TRBV12-3 or TRBV12-4 and J usage is TRBJ2-1; tentative D call: TRBD2 (5 bases). There are 14 residues in the CDR3. The V end was cut by 5 bases, the J end by 11 bases, with 19 bases between. Here the CDR3 DNA reads TGTGCCAGCAGTCAACAGAATATCGGGGTTCAGCAGTTCTTC. Protein product: CASSQQNIGVQQFF.

This clonotype was picked up many times. V and J are TRBV20-1 and TRBJ2-1; D perhaps matches TRBD2 (6 bases). The CDR3 sequence is 14 residues long. Germline V gene lookup returns CDR1 DFQATT and CDR2 SNEGSKA (reference sequence). CDR3: CSLLSGPPYNEQFF. CDR3 bases: TGCAGCCTACTGAGCGGGCCTCCCTACAATGAGCAGTTCTTC.

J is TRBJ2-1 and V is TRBV6-1, with 8 positions matching TRBD1. V shed 8 bases, J shed 8 bases, and the junction held 11 bases outside the gene matches. The CDR3 has 14 residues. Germline CDR1 MNHNS, CDR2 SASEGT. CDR3 sequence reads: CASWRSQGVDEQFF. The CDR3 DNA sequence: TGTGCCAGCTGGAGGTCACAGGGGGTGGATGAGCAGTTCTTC.

The table lists this clonotype with a few counts. This chain uses TRBV2 with TRBJ1-4; TRBD1 is a possible D gene (5 bases). CDR3 length equals 14 residues. Germline V gene sequence: CDR1 SNHLY, CDR2 FYNNEI. V was pared by 11 bases and J by 3 bases, with 16 bases between. The CDR3 DNA reads TGTGCCGCCCAGCCGGGACGGGCTAATGAAAAACTGTTTTTT. It translates to CAAQPGRANEKLFF.

In its sample, this clonotype was seen a few times. V and J are TRBV30 and TRBJ1-2; 8 bases map to TRBD1. The V gene's germline CDR1 is GTSNPN and CDR2 SVGIG (reference sequence). After removal of 4 bases from V and 2 bases from J, the junction contained 3 bases not matched to a gene. This CDR3 has 13 amino acids. CDR3 protein: CAWTRTGNYGYTF. The CDR3, as DNA: TGTGCCTGGACAAGGACAGGGAACTATGGCTACACCTTC. Full variable domain (remainder filled in from reference TRBV30 and TRBJ1-2): SQTIHQWPATLVQPVGSPLSLECTVEGTSNPNLYWYRQAAGRGLQLLFYSVGIGQISSEVPQNLSASRPQDRQFILSSKKLLLSDSGFYLCAWTRTGNYGYTFGSGTRLTVV.

This clonotype was found a few times. This chain links TRBV7-8 with TRBJ2-3, with D possibly matching TRBD2 (6 bases). CDR3 length equals 17 residues. The V gene lost 5 bases and the J gene lost 4 bases, with 22 bases spanning the gap. In germline, CDR1 is SGHVS, CDR2 FQNEAQ. CDR3 region: CASSPFPGARGPDTQYF. The CDR3 nucleotides read TGTGCCAGCAGCCCATTCCCGGGAGCCCGGGGACCAGATACGCAGTATTTT.

V and J are TRBV3-1 and TRBJ2-1; possible D gene TRBD1, 7 bases. The CDR3 consists of 19 residues. V lost 4 bases and J lost 5, with 27 bases in between. The germline V gene has CDR1 LGHDT and CDR2 YNNKEL (reference sequence). CDR3 region: CASSPLQFRGTAKHNEQFF. CDR3 bases: TGTGCCAGCAGCCCGCTTCAGTTCCGCGGGACAGCCAAACACAATGAGCAGTTCTTC.

This clonotype was recorded at least ten times. V is TRBV9 and J is TRBJ2-7, with 7 nucleotides matching TRBD2. CDR3 length: 15 amino acids. CDR1 SGDLS and CDR2 YYNGEE come from the germline V gene. The ends lost 0 bases at V and 3 bases at J; junction bases unmatched: 6. The CDR3: CASSVEAGPFYEQYF. The CDR3 bases are TGTGCCAGCAGCGTAGAAGCGGGACCCTTCTACGAGCAGTACTTC. Looking up the rest from reference TRBV9 and TRBJ2-7 gives the full variable domain: DSGVTQTPKHLITATGQRVTLRCSPRSGDLSVYWYQQSLDQGLQFLIQYYNGEERAKGNILERFSAQQFPDLHSELNLSSLELGDSALYFCASSVEAGPFYEQYFGPGTRLTVT.

The chain has TRBV18 and TRBJ2-5; 9 bases map to TRBD2. Germline-derived CDR1 and CDR2 are KGHSH and LQKENI. V was pared by 0 bases and J by 2 bases, with 1 base of the junction left unmatched. CDR3 length equals 15 residues. The CDR3 region is CASSPPAGGQETQYF. The CDR3 DNA follows: TGTGCCAGCTCACCACCGGCGGGGGGGCAAGAGACCCAGTACTTC.

This clonotype was counted many times. The V call is TRBV20-1, the J call TRBJ2-3; 12 bases align to TRBD2. This CDR3 contains 15 residues. Germline V gene sequence: CDR1 DFQATT, CDR2 SNEGSKA (reference sequence). V lost 6 bases to trimming and J lost 1 base; unmatched junction nucleotides: 5. DNA for the CDR3: TGCAGTGCAGAGACTAGCGGGAGCGGCACAGATACGCAGTATTTT. It yields the protein CSAETSGSGTDTQYF.

Ten or more counts support this clonotype. The chain is built from TRBV29-1 and TRBJ2-7; tentative D call: TRBD2 (6 bases). V lost 2 bases and J 3 bases, leaving 11 bases between the germline ends. The CDR3 length is 13 residues. Germline lookup yields CDR1 SQVTM and CDR2 ANQGSEA. This CDR3 reads CSVEPPRDYEQYF. The CDR3 DNA is TGCAGCGTTGAACCTCCGCGGGACTACGAGCAGTACTTC.

This clonotype was observed a single time. CDR3 sequence: CASSQFSGTGELFF. The CDR3 DNA reads TGCGCCAGCAGCCAATTTAGCGGAACCGGGGAGCTGTTTTTT. The chain uses TRBV4-1 and TRBJ2-2, with D possibly TRBD2 on 6 matching bases. V gave up 2 bases and J gave up 5 bases, with 9 bases separating them. Germline V CDR1 and CDR2: MGHRA, YSYEKL. The CDR3 length is 14 residues.

The sample holds a few counts of this clonotype. The genes are TRBV10-3 and TRBJ2-1; 11 positions match TRBD2. The J segment lost 0 bases and the V segment lost 8 bases, leaving 3 bases of the junction unmatched. Germline V gene data show CDR1 as ENHRY and CDR2 as SYGVKD. This CDR3 region has 15 residues. The CDR3 DNA reads TGTGCCATCGGGGGGACTAGCGGCTCCTACAATGAGCAGTTCTTC. This gives the protein CAIGGTSGSYNEQFF.

This clonotype was observed a few times. This rearrangement joins TRBV28 to TRBJ1-2; no clear D gene. Germline V gives CDR1 MDHEN, CDR2 SYDVKM. V lost 8 bases and J lost 8, with 12 bases in between. The CDR3 contains 11 residues. CDR3 residues: CASGDLRGYTF. The CDR3 nucleotides are TGTGCCAGCGGCGACTTGAGAGGCTACACCTTC.